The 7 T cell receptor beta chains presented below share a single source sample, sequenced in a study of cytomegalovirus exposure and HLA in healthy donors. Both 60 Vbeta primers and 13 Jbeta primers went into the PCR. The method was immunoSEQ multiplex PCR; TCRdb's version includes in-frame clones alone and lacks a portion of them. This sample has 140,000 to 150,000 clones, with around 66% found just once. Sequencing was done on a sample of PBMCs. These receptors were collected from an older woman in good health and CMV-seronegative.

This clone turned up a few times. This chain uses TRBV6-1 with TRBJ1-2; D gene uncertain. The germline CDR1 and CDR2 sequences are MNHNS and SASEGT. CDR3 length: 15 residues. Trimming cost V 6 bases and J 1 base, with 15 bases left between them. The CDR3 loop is CASRVSEGLNYGYTF. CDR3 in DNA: TGTGCCAGCAGGGTTTCCGAGGGTCTTAACTATGGCTACACCTTC.

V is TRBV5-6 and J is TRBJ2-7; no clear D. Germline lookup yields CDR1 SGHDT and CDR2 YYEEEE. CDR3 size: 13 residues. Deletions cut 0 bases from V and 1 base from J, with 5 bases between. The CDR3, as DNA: TGTGCCAGCAGCTTGGGCCGGTCCTACGAGCAGTACTTC. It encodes CASSLGRSYEQYF. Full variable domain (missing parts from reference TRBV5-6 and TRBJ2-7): DAGVTQSPTHLIKTRGQQVTLRCSPKSGHDTVSWYQQALGQGPQFIFQYYEEEERQRGNFPDRFSGHQFPNYSSELNVNALLLGDSALYLCASSLGRSYEQYFGPGTRLTVT.

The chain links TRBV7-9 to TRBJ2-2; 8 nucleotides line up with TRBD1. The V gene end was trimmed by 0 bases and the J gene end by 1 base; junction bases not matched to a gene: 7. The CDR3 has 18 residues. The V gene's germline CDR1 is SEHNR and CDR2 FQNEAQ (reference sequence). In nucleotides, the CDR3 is TGTGCCAGCAGCTTAGCAAGAGGACAGGGCAGGAACACCGGGGAGCTGTTTTTT. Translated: CASSLARGQGRNTGELFF.

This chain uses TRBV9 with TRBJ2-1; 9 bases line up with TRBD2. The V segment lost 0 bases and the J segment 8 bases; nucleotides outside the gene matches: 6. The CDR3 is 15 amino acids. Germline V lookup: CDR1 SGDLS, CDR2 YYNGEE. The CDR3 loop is CASSVGVAGVHEQFF. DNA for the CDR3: TGTGCCAGCAGCGTAGGAGTAGCGGGGGTACATGAGCAGTTCTTC.

The CDR3: CASSMGGPHTGELFF. CDR3 nucleotides: TGTGCCAGTAGTATGGGGGGGCCCCACACCGGGGAGCTGTTTTTT. This chain uses TRBV19 with TRBJ2-2; perhaps TRBD2 as D (7 bases). The germline V and J ends were trimmed by 3 bases and 3 bases, with 11 bases remaining between them. Germline V gene data show CDR1 as LNHDA and CDR2 as SQIVND (reference sequence). This CDR3 contains 15 residues.

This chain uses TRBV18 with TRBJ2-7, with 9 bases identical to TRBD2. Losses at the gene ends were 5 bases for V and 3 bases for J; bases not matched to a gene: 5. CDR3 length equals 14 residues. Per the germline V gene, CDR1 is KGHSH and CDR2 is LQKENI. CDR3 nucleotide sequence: TGTGCCAGCTCAAGGGGACTAGCAATCTACGAGCAGTACTTC. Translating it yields CASSRGLAIYEQYF.

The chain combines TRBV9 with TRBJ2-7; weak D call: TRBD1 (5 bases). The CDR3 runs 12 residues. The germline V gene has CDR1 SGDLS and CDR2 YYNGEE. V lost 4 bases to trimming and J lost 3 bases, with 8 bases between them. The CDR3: CASSQDSYEQYF. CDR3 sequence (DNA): TGTGCCAGCAGCCAAGACAGCTACGAGCAGTACTTC.